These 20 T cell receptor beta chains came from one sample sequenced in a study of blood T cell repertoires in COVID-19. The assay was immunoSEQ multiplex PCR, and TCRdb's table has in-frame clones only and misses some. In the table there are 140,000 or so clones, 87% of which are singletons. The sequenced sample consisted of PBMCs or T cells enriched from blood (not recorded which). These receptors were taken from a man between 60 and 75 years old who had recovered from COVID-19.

The CDR3 sequence: CSVEGGNTEAFF. In DNA form, the CDR3 reads TGCAGCGTTGAGGGAGGCAACACTGAAGCTTTCTTT. The rearrangement uses TRBV29-1 and TRBJ1-1, with D hard to call. Trimming took off 3 bases at V and 2 bases at J, with 7 bases between the two ends. This CDR3 contains 12 residues. Per the germline V gene, CDR1 is SQVTM and CDR2 is ANQGSEA.

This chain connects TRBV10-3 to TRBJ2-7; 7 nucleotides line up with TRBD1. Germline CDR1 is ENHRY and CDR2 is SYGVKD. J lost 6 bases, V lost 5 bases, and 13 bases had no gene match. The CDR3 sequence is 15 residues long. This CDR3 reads CAISPMVGSGGEQYF. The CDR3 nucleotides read TGTGCCATCAGTCCAATGGTGGGGTCAGGGGGCGAGCAGTACTTC.

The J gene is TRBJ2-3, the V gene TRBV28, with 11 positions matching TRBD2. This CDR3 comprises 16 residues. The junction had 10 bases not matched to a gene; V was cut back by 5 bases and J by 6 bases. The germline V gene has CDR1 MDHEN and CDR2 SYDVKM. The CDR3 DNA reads TGTGCCAGCAGTCTGACCGGGACTAGCGGTGCCGATACGCAGTATTTT. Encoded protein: CASSLTGTSGADTQYF.

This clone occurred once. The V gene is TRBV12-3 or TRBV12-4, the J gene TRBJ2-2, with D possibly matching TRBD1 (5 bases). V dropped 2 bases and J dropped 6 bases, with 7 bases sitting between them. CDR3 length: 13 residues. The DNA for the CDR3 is TGTGCCAGCAGTTTATCCAGGGCCGGGGAGCTGTTTTTT. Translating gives CASSLSRAGELFF.

The CDR3 spells CASTGQGVRNEQFF. CDR3 sequence (DNA): TGTGCCAGCACAGGACAGGGGGTTAGGAATGAGCAGTTCTTC. This chain connects TRBV5-6 to TRBJ2-1, with TRBD1 matching over 10 bases. The V segment lost 6 bases and the J segment 7 bases; nucleotides outside the gene matches: 7. The length of the CDR3 is 14 residues. Germline lookup yields CDR1 SGHDT and CDR2 YYEEEE. Based on the CDR3 plus reference TRBV5-6 and TRBJ2-1, the full variable domain is DAGVTQSPTHLIKTRGQQVTLRCSPKSGHDTVSWYQQALGQGPQFIFQYYEEEERQRGNFPDRFSGHQFPNYSSELNVNALLLGDSALYLCASTGQGVRNEQFFGPGTRLTVL.

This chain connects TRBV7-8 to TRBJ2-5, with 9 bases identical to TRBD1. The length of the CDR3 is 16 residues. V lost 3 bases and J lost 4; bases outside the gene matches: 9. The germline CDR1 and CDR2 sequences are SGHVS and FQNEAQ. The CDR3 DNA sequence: TGTGCCAGCAGCTTTTCGACAGGGGGAGAGGCAGAGACCCAGTACTTC. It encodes CASSFSTGGEAETQYF.

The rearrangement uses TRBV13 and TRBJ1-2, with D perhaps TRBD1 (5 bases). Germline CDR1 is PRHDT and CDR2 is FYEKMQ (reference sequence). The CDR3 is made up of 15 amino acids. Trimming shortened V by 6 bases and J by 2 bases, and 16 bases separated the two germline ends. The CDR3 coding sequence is TGTGCCAGCAGTTTACGGACAAGGCCAAACTATGGCTACACCTTC. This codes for CASSLRTRPNYGYTF.

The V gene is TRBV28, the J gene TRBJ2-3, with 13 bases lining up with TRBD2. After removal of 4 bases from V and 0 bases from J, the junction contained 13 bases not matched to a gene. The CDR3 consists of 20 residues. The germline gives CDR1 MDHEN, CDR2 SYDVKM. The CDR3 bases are TGTGCCAGCAGTTCGCCACATAAGGGACTAGCGGGAACTAGCACAGATACGCAGTATTTT. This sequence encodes CASSSPHKGLAGTSTDTQYF.

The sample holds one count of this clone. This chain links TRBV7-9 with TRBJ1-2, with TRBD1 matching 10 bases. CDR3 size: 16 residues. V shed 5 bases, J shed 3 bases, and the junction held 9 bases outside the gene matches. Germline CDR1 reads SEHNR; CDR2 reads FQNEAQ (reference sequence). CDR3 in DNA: TGTGCCAGCAGCAGAACCGGGACAGGGGACCACTATGGCTACACCTTC. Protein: CASSRTGTGDHYGYTF.

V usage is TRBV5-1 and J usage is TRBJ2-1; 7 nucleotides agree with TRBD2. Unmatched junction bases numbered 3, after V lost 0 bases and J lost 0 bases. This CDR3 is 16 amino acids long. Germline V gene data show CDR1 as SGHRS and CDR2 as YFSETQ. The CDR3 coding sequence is TGCGCCAGCAGCTTGGTGGGGGGGATCTCCTACAATGAGCAGTTCTTC. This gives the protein CASSLVGGISYNEQFF.

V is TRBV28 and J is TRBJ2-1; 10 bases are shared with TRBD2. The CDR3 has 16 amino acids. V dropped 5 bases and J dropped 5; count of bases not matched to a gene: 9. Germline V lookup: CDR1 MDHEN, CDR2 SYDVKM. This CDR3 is CASSPPGTSAHNEQFF. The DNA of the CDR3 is TGTGCCAGCAGTCCACCCGGGACTAGCGCTCACAATGAGCAGTTCTTC.

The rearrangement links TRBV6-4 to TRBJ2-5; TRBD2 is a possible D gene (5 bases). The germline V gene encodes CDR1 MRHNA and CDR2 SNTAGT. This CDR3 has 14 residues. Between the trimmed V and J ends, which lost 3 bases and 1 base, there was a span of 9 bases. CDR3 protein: CASSETLAQETQYF. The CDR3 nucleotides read TGTGCCAGCAGTGAGACTCTAGCCCAAGAGACCCAGTACTTC.

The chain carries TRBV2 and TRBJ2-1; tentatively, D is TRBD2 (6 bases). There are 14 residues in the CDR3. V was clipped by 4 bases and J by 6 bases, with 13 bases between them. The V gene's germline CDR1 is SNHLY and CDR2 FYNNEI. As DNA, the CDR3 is TGTGCCAGCAGTGGTGGGGGGAGAACCAATGAGCAGTTCTTC. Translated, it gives CASSGGGRTNEQFF.

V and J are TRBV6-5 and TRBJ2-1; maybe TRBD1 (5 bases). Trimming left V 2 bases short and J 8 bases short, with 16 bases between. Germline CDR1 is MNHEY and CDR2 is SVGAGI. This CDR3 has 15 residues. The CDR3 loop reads CASSYPQGSFYEQFF. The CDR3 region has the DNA TGTGCCAGCAGTTACCCGCAGGGTTCCTTCTATGAGCAGTTCTTC.

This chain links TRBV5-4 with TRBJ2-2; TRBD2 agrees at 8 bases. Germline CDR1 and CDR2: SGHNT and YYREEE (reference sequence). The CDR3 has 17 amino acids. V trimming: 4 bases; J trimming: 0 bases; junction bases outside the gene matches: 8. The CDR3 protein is CASSIGGAATNTGELFF. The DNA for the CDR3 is TGTGCCAGCAGCATCGGGGGGGCGGCAACGAACACCGGGGAGCTGTTTTTT.

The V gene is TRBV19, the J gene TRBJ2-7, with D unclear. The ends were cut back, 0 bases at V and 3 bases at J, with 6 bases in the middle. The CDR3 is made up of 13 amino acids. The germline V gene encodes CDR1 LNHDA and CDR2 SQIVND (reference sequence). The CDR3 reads CASSIDHSYEQYF. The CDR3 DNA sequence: TGTGCCAGTAGTATAGACCACAGCTACGAGCAGTACTTC.

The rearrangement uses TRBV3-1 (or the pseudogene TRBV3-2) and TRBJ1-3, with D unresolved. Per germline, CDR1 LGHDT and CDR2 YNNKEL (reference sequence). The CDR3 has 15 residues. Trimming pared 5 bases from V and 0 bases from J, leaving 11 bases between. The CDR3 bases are TGTGCCAGCAGCTCGCTGGGCTCCTCTGGAAACACCATATATTTT. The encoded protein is CASSSLGSSGNTIYF.

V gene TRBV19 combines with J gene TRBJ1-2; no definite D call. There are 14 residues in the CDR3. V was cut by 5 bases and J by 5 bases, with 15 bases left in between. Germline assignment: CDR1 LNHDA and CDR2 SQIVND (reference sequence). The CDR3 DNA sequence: TGTGCCAGTAGTCGCGGTGCAGTAAGATATGGCTACACCTTC. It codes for CASSRGAVRYGYTF.

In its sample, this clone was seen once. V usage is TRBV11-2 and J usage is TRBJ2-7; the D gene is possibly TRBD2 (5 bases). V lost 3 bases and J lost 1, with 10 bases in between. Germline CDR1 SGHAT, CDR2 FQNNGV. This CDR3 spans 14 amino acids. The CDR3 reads CASSLEAWSYEQYF. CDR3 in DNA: TGTGCCAGCAGCTTGGAGGCCTGGTCCTACGAGCAGTACTTC.

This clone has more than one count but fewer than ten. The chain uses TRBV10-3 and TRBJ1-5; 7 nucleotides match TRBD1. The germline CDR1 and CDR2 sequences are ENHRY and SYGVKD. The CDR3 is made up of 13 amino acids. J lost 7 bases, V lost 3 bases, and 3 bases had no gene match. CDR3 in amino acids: CAISEDREQPQHF. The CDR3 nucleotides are TGTGCCATCAGTGAAGACAGGGAACAGCCCCAGCATTTT.